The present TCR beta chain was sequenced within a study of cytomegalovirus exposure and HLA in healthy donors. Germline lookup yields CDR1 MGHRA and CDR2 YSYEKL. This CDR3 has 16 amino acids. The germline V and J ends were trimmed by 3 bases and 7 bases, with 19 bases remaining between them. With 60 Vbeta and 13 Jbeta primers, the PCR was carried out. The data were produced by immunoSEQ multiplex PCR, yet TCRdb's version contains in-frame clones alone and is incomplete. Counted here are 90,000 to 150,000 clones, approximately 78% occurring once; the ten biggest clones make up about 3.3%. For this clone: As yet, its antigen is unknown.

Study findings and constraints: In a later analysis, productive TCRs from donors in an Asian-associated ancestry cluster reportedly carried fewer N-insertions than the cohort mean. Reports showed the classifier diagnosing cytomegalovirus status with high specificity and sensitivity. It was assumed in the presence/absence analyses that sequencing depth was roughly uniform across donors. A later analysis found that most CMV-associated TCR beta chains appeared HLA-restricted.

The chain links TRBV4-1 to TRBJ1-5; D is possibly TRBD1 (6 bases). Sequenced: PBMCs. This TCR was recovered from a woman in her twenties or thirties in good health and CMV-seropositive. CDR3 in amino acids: CASSHEGGFKEQPQHF. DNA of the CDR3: TGCGCCAGCAGCCACGAGGGGGGGTTCAAAGAACAGCCCCAGCATTTT.